This TCR beta chain was recovered during a study of lymphopenia after photon versus proton radiotherapy. Notes on the study in general: Larger post-nadir TCR diversity loss correlated inversely with survival in deceased patients. After lymphocyte nadir, photon-treated repertoires showed oligoclonal expansion, especially CD8+ Temra. Better survival with proton therapy was suggested as possible, not demonstrated. Proton therapy kept repertoires fairly stable, unlike photons, which gained effector/memory cells.

Clones were sequenced by immunoSEQ multiplex PCR, and TCRdb holds only the in-frame ones, with some missing. Of about 83,000 clones detected, about four fifths appear once; the ten largest clones hold over 1.1%. V was pared by 2 bases and J by 11 bases, with 19 bases between. The CDR3 extends over 15 amino acids. Germline V gene sequence: CDR1 MNHEY, CDR2 SMNVEV (reference sequence). This clone was observed a few times. The antigen remains undetermined. The chain links TRBV27 to TRBJ2-1, with D tentatively TRBD1 (6 bases). The sequencing used peripheral blood, collected from a patient treated with proton-based radiotherapy. The receptor was derived from a man in his sixties with pancreatic cancer. CDR3 loop: CASSLRDTPTFQQFF. The CDR3 coding sequence is TGTGCCAGCAGTTTAAGGGACACTCCAACCTTTCAGCAGTTCTTC.